This entry lists 10 T cell receptor beta chains sequenced from one sample in a study of T cell changes during pregnancy in multiple sclerosis. Some clones are missing from TCRdb's copy, which holds only in-frame ones; the method was immunoSEQ multiplex PCR. The table has 40,000 to 45,000 clones, 85% to 95% seen once. Sample: CD8+ T cells from peripheral blood mononuclear cells, taken in the third trimester of pregnancy. The receptors come from a female donor with multiple sclerosis, enrolled in a pregnancy study.

This clone appeared once. The J gene is TRBJ2-7, the V gene TRBV2; the D is unclear. CDR1 and CDR2 from the germline V gene are SNHLY and FYNNEI. V was clipped by 6 bases and J by 3 bases, with 6 bases between them. The CDR3 length is 11 residues. The CDR3 reads CASSPHYEQYF. Here the CDR3 DNA reads TGTGCCAGCAGCCCCCACTACGAGCAGTACTTC.

This chain joins TRBV6-5 and TRBJ2-1; the D gene is possibly TRBD2 (5 bases). Germline V gene data show CDR1 as MNHEY and CDR2 as SVGAGI. The ends were cut back, 5 bases at V and 6 bases at J, with 14 bases in the middle. This CDR3 has 14 residues. The CDR3 region has the DNA TGTGCCAGCAGTGACTTAGCGTCGGTCAATGAGCAGTTCTTC. This codes for CASSDLASVNEQFF.

The chain employs TRBV5-1 and TRBJ2-7, with TRBD2 matching 8 bases. The ends lost 4 bases at V and 7 bases at J; junction bases unmatched: 13. The CDR3 extends over 15 amino acids. Germline loops: CDR1 SGHRS, CDR2 YFSETQ. Here the CDR3 reads CASSTGLGTYEEQYF. For the CDR3, the DNA is TGCGCCAGCAGCACGGGACTAGGGACCTACGAGGAGCAGTACTTC.

This rearrangement joins TRBV18 to TRBJ1-1; D is possibly TRBD1 (6 bases). CDR3 length equals 12 residues. The germline V and J ends were trimmed by 0 bases and 14 bases, with 13 bases remaining between them. CDR1 and CDR2 (germline): KGHSH, LQKENI. The CDR3 is CASSPPTGMNFF. The CDR3 DNA reads TGTGCCAGCTCACCACCGACAGGCATGAACTTCTTT.

The chain links TRBV27 to TRBJ1-6; D might be TRBD1 (5 bases). The CDR3 contains 17 residues. Deletions cut 5 bases from V and 0 bases from J, with 14 bases between. Germline V gene sequence: CDR1 MNHEY, CDR2 SMNVEV (reference sequence). CDR3 region: CASSPQGNRSYNSPLHF. The CDR3 DNA sequence: TGTGCCAGCAGTCCGCAGGGTAACCGCTCCTATAATTCACCCCTCCACTTT.

The chain has TRBV4-2 and TRBJ2-7, with 14 bases aligning to TRBD2. CDR1 is LGHNA and CDR2 is YNFKEQ in the germline V gene. The CDR3 spans 21 residues. V shed 2 bases, J shed 0 bases, and the junction held 15 bases outside the gene matches. The CDR3 DNA follows: TGTGCCAGCAGCCAAAATCATTCCCGGACTAGCGGGAGGTTCAGCTCCTACGAGCAGTACTTC. Residues: CASSQNHSRTSGRFSSYEQYF.

The chain employs TRBV15 and TRBJ1-1; 8 nucleotides line up with TRBD1. The CDR3 length is 12 residues. The germline CDR1 and CDR2 sequences are LNHNV and YYDKDF (reference sequence). Trimming cost V 8 bases and J 3 bases; bases outside gene matches: 2. In nucleotides, the CDR3 is TGTGCCACCGACAGGGGAGACACTGAAGCTTTCTTT. Translated: CATDRGDTEAFF. The full variable domain, rest sourced from reference TRBV15 and TRBJ1-1, is DAMVIQNPRYQVTQFGKPVTLSCSQTLNHNVMYWYQQKSSQAPKLLFHYYDKDFNNEADTPDNFQSRRPNTSFCFLDIRSPGLGDTAMYLCATDRGDTEAFFGQGTRLTVV.

The chain employs TRBV7-3 and TRBJ2-3; a weak D match, TRBD2 (5 bases). The V gene's germline CDR1 is SGHTA and CDR2 FQGTGA. This CDR3 region has 13 residues. V was trimmed by 3 bases and J by 6 bases, leaving 10 bases between them. The CDR3 nucleotides are TGTGCCAGCAGCTTTGAGGGTATGGATACGCAGTATTTT. Its protein product is CASSFEGMDTQYF.

This chain joins TRBV7-9 and TRBJ2-7, with TRBD2 matching 8 bases. Trimming cost V 4 bases and J 3 bases; bases outside gene matches: 2. Looked up from germline, CDR1 is SEHNR and CDR2 is FQNEAQ (reference sequence). The CDR3 consists of 13 residues. The CDR3 protein is CASSYGTSYEQYF. Written as DNA, the CDR3 is TGTGCCAGCAGCTACGGGACTAGCTACGAGCAGTACTTC.

This sequence joins TRBV13 and TRBJ2-7, with 8 nucleotides matching TRBD2. Germline V gene lookup returns CDR1 PRHDT and CDR2 FYEKMQ (reference sequence). The length of the CDR3 is 14 residues. Trimming at V came to 1 base and at J to 2 bases, leaving 1 base not matched to a gene. The CDR3 reads CASSLAGGAYEQYF. CDR3 DNA: TGTGCCAGCAGCTTAGCGGGAGGGGCCTACGAGCAGTACTTC.